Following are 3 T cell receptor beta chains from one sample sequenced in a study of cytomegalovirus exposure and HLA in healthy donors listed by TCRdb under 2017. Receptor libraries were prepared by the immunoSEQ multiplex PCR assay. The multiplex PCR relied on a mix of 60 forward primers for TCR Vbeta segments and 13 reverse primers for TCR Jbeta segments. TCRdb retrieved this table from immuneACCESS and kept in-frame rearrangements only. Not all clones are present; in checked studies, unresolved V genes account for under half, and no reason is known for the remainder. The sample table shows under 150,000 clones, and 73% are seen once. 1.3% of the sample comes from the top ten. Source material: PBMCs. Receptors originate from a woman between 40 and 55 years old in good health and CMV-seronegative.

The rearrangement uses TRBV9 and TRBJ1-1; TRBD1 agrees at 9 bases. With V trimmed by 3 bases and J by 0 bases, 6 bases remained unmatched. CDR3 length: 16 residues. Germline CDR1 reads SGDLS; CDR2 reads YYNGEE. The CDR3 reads CASSAIGQGLNTEAFF. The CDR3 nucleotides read TGTGCCAGCAGCGCCATAGGACAGGGGCTGAACACTGAAGCTTTCTTT.

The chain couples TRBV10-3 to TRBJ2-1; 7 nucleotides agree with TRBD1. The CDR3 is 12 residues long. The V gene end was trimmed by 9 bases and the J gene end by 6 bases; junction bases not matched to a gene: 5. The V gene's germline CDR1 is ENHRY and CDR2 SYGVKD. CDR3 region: CAIEGQTNEQFF. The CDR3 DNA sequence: TGTGCCATAGAGGGACAGACCAATGAGCAGTTCTTC.

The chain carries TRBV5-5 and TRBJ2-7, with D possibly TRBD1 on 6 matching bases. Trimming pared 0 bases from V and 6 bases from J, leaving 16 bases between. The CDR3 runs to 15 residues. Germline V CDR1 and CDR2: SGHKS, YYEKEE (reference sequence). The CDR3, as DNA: TGTGCCAGCAGCTTGGCCATTGACAGGCAGCTCGAGCAGTACTTC. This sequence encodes CASSLAIDRQLEQYF.